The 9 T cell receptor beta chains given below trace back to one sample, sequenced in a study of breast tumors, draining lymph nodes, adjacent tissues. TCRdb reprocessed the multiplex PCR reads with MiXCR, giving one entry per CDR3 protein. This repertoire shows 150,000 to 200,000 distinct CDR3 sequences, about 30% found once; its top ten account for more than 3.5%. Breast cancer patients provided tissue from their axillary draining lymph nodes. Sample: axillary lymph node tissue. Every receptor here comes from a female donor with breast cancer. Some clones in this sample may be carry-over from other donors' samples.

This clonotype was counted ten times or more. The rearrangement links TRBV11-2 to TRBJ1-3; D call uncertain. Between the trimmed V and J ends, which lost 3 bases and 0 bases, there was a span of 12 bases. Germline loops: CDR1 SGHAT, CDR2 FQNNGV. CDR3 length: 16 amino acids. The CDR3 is CASSLGLLISGNTIYF. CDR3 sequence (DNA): TGTGCCAGCAGCTTGGGCCTCCTGATCTCTGGAAACACCATATATTTT.

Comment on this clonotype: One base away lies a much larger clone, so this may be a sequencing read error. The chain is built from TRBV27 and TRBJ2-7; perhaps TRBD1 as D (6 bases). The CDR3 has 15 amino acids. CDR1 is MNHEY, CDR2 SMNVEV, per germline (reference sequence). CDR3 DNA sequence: TGTGACAGCAGTTTAATTGGGGGACACTCCTACGAGCAGTACTTC. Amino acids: CDSSLIGGHSYEQYF.

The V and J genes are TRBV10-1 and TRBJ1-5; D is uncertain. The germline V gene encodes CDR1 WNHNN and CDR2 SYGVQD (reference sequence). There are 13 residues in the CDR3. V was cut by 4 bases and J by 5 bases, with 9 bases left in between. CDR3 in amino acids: CASSVAPDQPQHF. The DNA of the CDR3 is TGCGCCAGCAGTGTGGCCCCCGATCAGCCCCAGCATTTT.

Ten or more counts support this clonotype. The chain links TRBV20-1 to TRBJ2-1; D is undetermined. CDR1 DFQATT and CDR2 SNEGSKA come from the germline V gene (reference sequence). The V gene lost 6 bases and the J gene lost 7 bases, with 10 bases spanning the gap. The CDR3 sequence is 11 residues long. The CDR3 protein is CSASQWNEQFF. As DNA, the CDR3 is TGCAGTGCAAGTCAGTGGAATGAGCAGTTCTTC.

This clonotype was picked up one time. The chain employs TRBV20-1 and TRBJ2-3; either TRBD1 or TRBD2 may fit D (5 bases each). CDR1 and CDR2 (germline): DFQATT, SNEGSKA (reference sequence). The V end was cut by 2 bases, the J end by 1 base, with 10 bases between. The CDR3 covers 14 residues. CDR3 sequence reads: CSARSQGGTDTQYF. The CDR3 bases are TGCAGTGCTAGATCCCAGGGAGGCACAGATACGCAGTATTTT.

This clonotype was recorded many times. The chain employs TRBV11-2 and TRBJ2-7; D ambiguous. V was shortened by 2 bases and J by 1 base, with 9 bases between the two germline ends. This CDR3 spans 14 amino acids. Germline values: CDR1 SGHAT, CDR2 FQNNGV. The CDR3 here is CASSLIPASYEQYF. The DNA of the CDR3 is TGTGCCAGCAGCTTAATTCCTGCTTCCTACGAGCAGTACTTC.

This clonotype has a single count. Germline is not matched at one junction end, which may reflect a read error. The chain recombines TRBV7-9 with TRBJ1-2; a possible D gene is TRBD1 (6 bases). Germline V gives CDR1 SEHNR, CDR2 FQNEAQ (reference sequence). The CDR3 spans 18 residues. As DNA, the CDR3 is TGTGCCAGCAGCTTAGCGGGACAAGGACCACATGCTAACTGTGGCTACACCTTC. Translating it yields CASSLAGQGPHANCGYTF.

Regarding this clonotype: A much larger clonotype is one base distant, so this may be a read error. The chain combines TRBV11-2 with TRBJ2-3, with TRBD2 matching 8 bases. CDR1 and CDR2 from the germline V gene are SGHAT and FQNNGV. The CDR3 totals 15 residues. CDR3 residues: CTSSLAGKRADTQYF. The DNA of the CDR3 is TGTACCAGCAGCTTAGCGGGGAAGAGGGCAGATACGCAGTATTTT.

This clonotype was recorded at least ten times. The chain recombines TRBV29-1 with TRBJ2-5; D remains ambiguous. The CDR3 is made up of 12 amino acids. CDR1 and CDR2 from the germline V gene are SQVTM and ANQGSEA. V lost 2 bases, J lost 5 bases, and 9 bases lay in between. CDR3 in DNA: TGCAGCGTTGAACTCACGCGTGAGACCCAGTACTTC. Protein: CSVELTRETQYF.